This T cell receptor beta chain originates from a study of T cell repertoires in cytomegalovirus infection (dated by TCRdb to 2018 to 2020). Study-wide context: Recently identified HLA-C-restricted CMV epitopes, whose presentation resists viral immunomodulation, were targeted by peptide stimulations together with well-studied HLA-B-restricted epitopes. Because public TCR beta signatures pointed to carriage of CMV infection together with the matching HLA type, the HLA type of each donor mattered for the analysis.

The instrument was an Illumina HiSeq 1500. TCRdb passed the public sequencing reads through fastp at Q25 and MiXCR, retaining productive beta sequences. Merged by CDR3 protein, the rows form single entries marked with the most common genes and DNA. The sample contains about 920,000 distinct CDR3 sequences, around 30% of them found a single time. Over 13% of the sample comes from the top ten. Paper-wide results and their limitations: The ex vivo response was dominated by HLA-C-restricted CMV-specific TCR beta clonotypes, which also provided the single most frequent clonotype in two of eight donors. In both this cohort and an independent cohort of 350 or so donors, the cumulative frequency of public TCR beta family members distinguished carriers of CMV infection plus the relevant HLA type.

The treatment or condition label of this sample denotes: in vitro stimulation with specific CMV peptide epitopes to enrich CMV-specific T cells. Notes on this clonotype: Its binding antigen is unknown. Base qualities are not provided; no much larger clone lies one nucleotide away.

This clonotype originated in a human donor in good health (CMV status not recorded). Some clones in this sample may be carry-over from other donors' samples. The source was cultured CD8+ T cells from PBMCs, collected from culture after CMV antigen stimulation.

The sequenced DNA is TGTGCCTCCCGGGACGGGGGCTCCTACGAGCAGTACGTC. Its coded protein is CASRDGGSYEQYV. This receptor chain uses TRBV27 and TRBJ2-7; D gene: possibly TRBD2, on 6 matching bases. The germline V gene (reference sequence) specifies MNHEY as CDR1 and SMNVEV as CDR2. The CDR3 holds 13 amino acids from the cysteine to the valine. The kept DNA is CDR3 alone, 39 bases in frame from the first base. The junction carries 14 bases between V and J, which are trimmed by 11 bases and 0 bases respectively.